This T cell receptor (beta chain) was recovered during a study of T cells in Graves' hyperthyroidism and ophthalmopathy (dated by TCRdb to between 2018 and 2021). Turning to the overall study: Peripheral blood samples were taken at the time of initial diagnosis, prior to any treatment. In over five Graves' hyperthyroidism patients, the study also compared T-cell repertoires from thyroid tissue with T-cell repertoires from blood. The 100 or so discovery patients were randomly divided into training and test sets at a 7:3 ratio. The paper reports TCR Vbeta CDR3 sequencing of about 140 peripheral blood samples: 40 or so ophthalmopathy, fewer than 80 hyperthyroidism and 17 progressor patients. After sampling, hyperthyroidism patients received methimazole starting at 30 mg daily, and ophthalmopathy patients received high-dose intravenous methylprednisolone. Prospective prediction of ophthalmopathy was tested in an independent validation cohort of approximately 19 hyperthyroidism patients and 17 patients who later progressed to ophthalmopathy. To identify distinguishing TCR V-J signatures, a discovery cohort of roughly 100 patients was used, comprising 43 with Graves' ophthalmopathy and around 60 with stable Graves' hyperthyroidism. The full study reports these points: Sample size was not statistically predetermined, and blinding of investigators to group allocation was not performed. Most expanded thyroid clonotypes (frequency above 0.001) were also detected in blood, a finding suggesting that blood repertoires may reflect thyroid immune responses. Ophthalmopathy was separated from stable hyperthyroidism by a 13 V-J signature model, with 85% to 90% sensitivity and 81% to 82% specificity obtained in cross-validation and 80%/75% obtained in testing. In validation, the model predicted progression to ophthalmopathy a median of around six months before onset, with about 71% sensitivity and roughly 72% specificity.

The TCR beta CDR3 regions were amplified from RNA transcripts. The TCR CDR3 was subjected to a first round of RT-PCR using the HTBI primer set and the Qiagen OneStep RT-PCR kit. Libraries were constructed in a second round of multiplex PCR, after which size selection and purification were performed. Libraries were sequenced paired-end with 100 bp reads on an Illumina HiSeq2000. The paper's data handling went like this. Raw data were processed with SOAPnuke, discarding reads with adapters, uncalled bases, mean Phred below 15, or no exact constant-primer or identifier match. High-quality paired reads were merged using COPE v1.2.5, and each unique nucleotide sequence was defined as a clonotype. Clonotypes were aligned to IMGT TRBV, TRBD and TRBJ reference segments using MiTCR v1.1. The analysis included only V-J combinations with a frequency above 0.0001, which together covered more than 99% of the repertoires. A TCS score was defined as the ratio of F50 (clonal expansion) to E x V (chaos), with BLOSUM62-based TCRdist applied between CDR3 peptides within each V-J. Welch's t-statistics and random forest reduced around 520 V-J features to around 14, which were used in a naive Bayes classifier (R e1071). TCRdb passed the public sequencing reads through fastp at Q25 and MiXCR, retaining productive beta sequences. Under each unique CDR3 protein, matching rows form one entry showing the most common genes and DNA. What appears here as the V and J calls and clone size reflects TCRdb's work, not the paper's. The sample table shows about 500,000 distinct CDR3 sequences, and around 17% are seen once. Clones ranked in the top ten supply about 20% of the sample.

Details on this clonotype: There is no known antigen for this receptor. Within one base of it there is no much larger clone, and no base qualities were kept.

Stable Graves' hyperthyroidism was defined as no progression to ophthalmopathy during 18 months of follow-up. Hyperthyroidism patients were newly diagnosed, had a disease duration of under 2 months, and were aged 18 to 65 years. Exclusion was applied to patients with uncontrolled infections, other autoimmune diseases, pregnancy or lactation. Diagnoses were established on the basis of clinical symptoms, serum thyroxine and TRAb, thyroid ultrasound, and orbital computed tomography. Ficoll-Paque density gradient centrifugation was used to isolate PBMCs from approximately 10 ml of fresh peripheral blood. Total RNA was extracted with Trizol reagent, and quality was checked on an Agilent 2100 Bioanalyzer. Trimming removed 2 bases from V and 3 bases from J; the gene matches leave 5 bases unexplained. The germline V gene sets CDR1 to MNHNS and CDR2 to SASEGT. The CDR3 covers 15 residues, taking in both the cysteine and the phenylalanine. Only CDR3 DNA is held: 45 bases, read in frame from base 1.

The sequence derives from a woman aged 18-29 years with Graves' hyperthyroidism. Sequencing was done on a sample of blood. This receptor chain uses TRBV6-1 and TRBJ2-5; TRBD2 agrees with 8 junctional bases. The CDR3 corresponds to CASSEIRSGEETQYF. Here is the DNA: TGTGCCAGCAGTGAAATACGTAGCGGGGAAGAGACCCAGTACTTC.